This is a list of T cell receptor beta chains from one sample in a study of T cell clonotyping in hematopoietic cell transplantation. The repertoire was sequenced with immunoSEQ multiplex PCR; TCRdb's copy has only in-frame clones and lacks some. The data contain 10,000 to 15,000 clones, around 49% of them singletons. Source material: peripheral blood mononuclear cells. These receptors were taken from a man aged 50-59 years in good health. Some clones in this sample may be carry-over from other donors' samples. Each CDR3 is given without its conserved first and last residue. The size entry is marked missing in some rows and otherwise reads once, few, many or a size class.

abundance	len	v_gene	j_gene	CDR3aa
NA	13	TRBV6-1	TRBJ2-7	ASSESWTSWYEQY
NA	12	TRBV30	TRBJ2-2	AWTTGGHTGELF
NA	12	TRBV19	TRBJ2-5	ASSIDTQEETQY
NA	12	TRBV4-1	TRBJ1-1	ASSQARGNTEAF
NA	12	TRBV7-2	TRBJ2-7	ASSLARDSYEQY
NA	10	TRBV27	TRBJ1-1	ASSSRGSEAF
few	14	TRBV30	TRBJ2-3	AWSVPASEGTDTQY
few	13	TRBV6-5	TRBJ1-2	ASSIFSDREEGYT
few	10	TRBV19	TRBJ2-5	ASRDGGETQY
NA	10	TRBV5-1	TRBJ2-7	ASSLQGYEQY
NA	11	TRBV25-1	TRBJ2-7	ASSDQGYYEQY
NA	12	TRBV27	TRBJ2-2	ASSLLGGTGELF
NA	11	TRBV19	TRBJ1-2	ASSERITGGYT
once	9	TRBV30	TRBJ2-1	AWSASLEQF
NA	12	TRBV6-7	TRBJ2-7	ASSYSICGYEQY
NA	14	TRBV6-5	TRBJ2-5	ASSYSGSGFGETQY
NA	12	TRBV25-1	TRBJ2-2	ASSLLAGAGELF
few	13	TRBV11-3	TRBJ2-1	ASRGAGGGYNEQF
NA	14	TRBV29-1	TRBJ2-5	SVDPDVRGTQETQY
NA	11	TRBV30	TRBJ1-4	AWSADVNEKLF
NA	14	TRBV11-2	TRBJ2-2	ASSLGLAGGTGELF
NA	13	TRBV5-6	TRBJ2-3	ASSLMAGSTDTQY
NA	10	TRBV5-1	TRBJ2-3	ASSLGQGPQY
NA	11	TRBV29-1	TRBJ1-2	SVESSGNYGYT
NA	11	TRBV13	TRBJ1-1	ASSLQMNTEAF
few	12	TRBV27	TRBJ2-7	ASSGRSGSYEQY
NA	14	TRBV29-1	TRBJ2-1	SVEDPQGGSYNEQF
NA	13	TRBV25-1	TRBJ2-7	ASRGTSGSLYEQY
few	13	TRBV28	TRBJ1-2	ASRTTGTGENGYT
few	13	TRBV5-4	TRBJ2-1	ASSLDSFSYNEQF
NA	14	TRBV11-2	TRBJ1-5	ASSKDRQGGHQPQH
few	13	TRBV30	TRBJ1-5	AWSVRGTGNGPQH
NA	12	TRBV25-1	TRBJ1-5	ASSEPSGNQPQH
NA	12	TRBV6-5	TRBJ1-2	ASSYSDGYYGYT
NA	14	TRBV4-3	TRBJ2-3	VSSQVGTGSTDTQY
NA	12	TRBV5-1	TRBJ2-7	ASSFQEGAYEQY
few	13	TRBV30	TRBJ1-3	AWSVEGGFGNTIY
NA	11	TRBV5-4	TRBJ1-1	ASSDRLNTEAF
few	12	TRBV5-6	TRBJ2-5	ASSLGNSRETQY
NA	11	TRBV29-1	TRBJ1-6	SVARDRDSPLH
NA	11	TRBV6-6	TRBJ2-2	ASRPSDTGELF
NA	11	TRBV29-1	TRBJ2-7	SVDLAGTYEQY
once	10	TRBV25-1	TRBJ1-2	ASRDKNYGYT
few	11	TRBV30	TRBJ1-5	AWSVRSNQPQH
NA	12	TRBV30	TRBJ1-5	AWSGTGQGQPQH
NA	13	TRBV5-4	TRBJ2-1	ASSSGQGSYNEQF
NA	14	TRBV7-2	TRBJ2-7	ASSLVQQVAAYEQY
NA	13	TRBV6-5	NA	ASSNSLGMAHEQY
NA	12	TRBV6-5	TRBJ2-7	ASSPRRTSYEQY
NA	11	TRBV30	TRBJ1-5	AWSVGGNQPQH
NA	10	TRBV30	TRBJ2-7	AWSVSQYEQY
NA	10	TRBV30	TRBJ2-7	AWSPMFYEQY
NA	15	TRBV14	TRBJ2-2	ASSQDLVRGPTGELF